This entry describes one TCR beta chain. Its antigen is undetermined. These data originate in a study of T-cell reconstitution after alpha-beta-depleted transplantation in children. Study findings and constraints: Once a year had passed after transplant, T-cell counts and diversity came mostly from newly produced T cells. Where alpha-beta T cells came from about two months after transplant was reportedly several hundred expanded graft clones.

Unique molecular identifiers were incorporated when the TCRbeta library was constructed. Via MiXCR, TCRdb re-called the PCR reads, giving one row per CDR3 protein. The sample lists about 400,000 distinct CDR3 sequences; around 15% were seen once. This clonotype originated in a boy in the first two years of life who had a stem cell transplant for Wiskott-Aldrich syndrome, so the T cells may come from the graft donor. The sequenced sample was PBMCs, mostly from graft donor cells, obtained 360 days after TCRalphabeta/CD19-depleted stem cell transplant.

CDR3 DNA sequence: TGTGCCAGCTCACCAAACACAGGGGGCGGATCGGCTGAAGCTTTCTTT. It encodes CASSPNTGGGSAEAFF. The chain employs TRBV18 and TRBJ1-1; 9 nucleotides agree with TRBD1. The V segment lost 2 bases and the J segment 6 bases; nucleotides outside the gene matches: 10. Germline CDR1 is KGHSH and CDR2 is LQKENI. This CDR3 region has 16 residues.